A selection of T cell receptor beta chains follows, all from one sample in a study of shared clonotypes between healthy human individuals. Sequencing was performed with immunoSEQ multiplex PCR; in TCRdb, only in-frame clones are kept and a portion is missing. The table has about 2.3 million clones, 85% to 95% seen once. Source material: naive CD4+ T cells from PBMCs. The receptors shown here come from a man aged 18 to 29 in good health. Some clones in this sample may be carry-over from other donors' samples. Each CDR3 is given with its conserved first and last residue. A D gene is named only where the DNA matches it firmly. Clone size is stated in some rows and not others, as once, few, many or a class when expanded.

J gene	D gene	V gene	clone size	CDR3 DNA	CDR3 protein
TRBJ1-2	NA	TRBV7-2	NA	TGTGCCAGCAGCTTAGATCGGGGGGTATTTCATGGCTACACCTTC	CASSLDRGVFHGYTF
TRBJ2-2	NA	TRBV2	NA	TGTGCCAGCAGGGCCGACAGCGGGGAGCTGTTTTTT	CASRADSGELFF
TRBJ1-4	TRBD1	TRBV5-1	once	TGCGCCAGCAGCCGCGACAGGGGGCAGGATGAAAAACTGTTTTTT	CASSRDRGQDEKLFF
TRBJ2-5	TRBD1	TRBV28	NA	TGTGCCAGCAGGCTGTCAGGGGGCACGTTAGAGACCCAGTACTTC	CASRLSGGTLETQYF
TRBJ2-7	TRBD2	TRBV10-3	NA	TGTGCCATCAGTGAGTACGGGACTAGCGGGAGCTTAAACGAGCAGTACTTC	CAISEYGTSGSLNEQYF
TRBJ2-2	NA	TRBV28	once	TGTGCCAGCAGTTTCGGAGGGGAGAACACCGGGGAGCTGTTTTTT	CASSFGGENTGELFF
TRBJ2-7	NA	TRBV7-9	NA	TGTGCCAGCAGCTTATCCGGTTTGGTCGAGCAGTACTTC	CASSLSGLVEQYF
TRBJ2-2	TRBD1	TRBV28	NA	TGTGCCAGCAGTTTAGGGACAGGGGGCGTAAAAGGCGCCGGGGAGCTGTTTTTT	CASSLGTGGVKGAGELFF
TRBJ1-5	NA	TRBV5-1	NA	TGCGCCAGCAGCTTGGGACAGCTAGGGGGCAATCAGCCCCAGCATTTT	CASSLGQLGGNQPQHF
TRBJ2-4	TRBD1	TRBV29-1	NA	TGCAGCGTTGGGGACAGCTCCCCTATCTTC	CSVGDSSPIF
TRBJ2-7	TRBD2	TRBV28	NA	TGTGCCAGCAGTACCTCACAGGCTAGCGGGATTTACGAGCAGTACTTC	CASSTSQASGIYEQYF
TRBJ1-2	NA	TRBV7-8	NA	TGTGCCAGCAGCCCCGGTCCGAAAGGTTTTAACTATGGCTACACCTTC	CASSPGPKGFNYGYTF
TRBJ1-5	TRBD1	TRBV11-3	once	TGTGCCAGCAGCTTAGGACAGGGCGGTCAGCCCCAGCATTTT	CASSLGQGGQPQHF
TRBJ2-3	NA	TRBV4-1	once	TGCGCCAGCAGCCAAGATTGGAGCGATACGCAGTATTTT	CASSQDWSDTQYF
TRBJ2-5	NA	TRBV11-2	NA	TGTGCCAGCAGCCTGGGGAGCCATTTCCAAGAGACCCAGTACTTC	CASSLGSHFQETQYF
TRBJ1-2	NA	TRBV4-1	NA	TGCGCCAGCAGCCAACCCAAGGAGGGCAACTATGGCTACACCTTC	CASSQPKEGNYGYTF
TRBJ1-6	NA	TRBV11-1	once	TGTGCCAGCAGCTACAGGTCGGGCAGGGTTGATTCACCCCTCCACTTT	CASSYRSGRVDSPLHF
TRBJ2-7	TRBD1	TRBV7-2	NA	TGTGCCAGCAGCTCACAGGGGATGGTCTCGTACGAGCAGTACTTC	CASSSQGMVSYEQYF
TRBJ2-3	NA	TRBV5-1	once	TGCGCCAGCAGCCCCGGAGAGACTAGCACAGATACGCAGTATTTT	CASSPGETSTDTQYF
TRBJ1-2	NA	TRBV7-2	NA	TGTGCCAGCAGCTTTTCCGAGGGGGTGGGTGGCTACACCTTC	CASSFSEGVGGYTF
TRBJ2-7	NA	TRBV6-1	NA	TGTGGGGGTGGCCGGACCATCGACGAGCAGTACTTC	CGGGRTIDEQYF
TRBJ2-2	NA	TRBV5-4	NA	TGTGCCAGCAGCTTAGGGCTCGTTGGGACCGGGGAGCTGTTTTTT	CASSLGLVGTGELFF
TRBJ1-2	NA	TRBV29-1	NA	TGCAGCGTTGAAGAAGCGGGAAGACGAGGCTACACCTTC	CSVEEAGRRGYTF
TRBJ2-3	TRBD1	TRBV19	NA	TGTGCCAGTGGTCAAAAGGGACAGGGTTATACGCAGTATTTT	CASGQKGQGYTQYF
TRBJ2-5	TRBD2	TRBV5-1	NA	TGCGCCAGCAGCTCTGGACTAGCGGGAGGGCCCCGCCAAGAGACCCAGTACTTC	CASSSGLAGGPRQETQYF
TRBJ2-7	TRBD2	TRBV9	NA	TGTGCCAGCAGCGTAGGTGGGCTAGCGGGAGTCTACGAGCAGTACTTC	CASSVGGLAGVYEQYF
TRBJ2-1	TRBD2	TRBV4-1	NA	TGCGCCAGCAGCCGGCACACCGGGACTAGCGGGACGAATGAGCAGTTCTTC	CASSRHTGTSGTNEQFF
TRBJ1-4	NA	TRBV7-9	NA	TGTGCCAGCAGCCCAAACCGTGGGGTAGGCAATGAAAAACTGTTTTTT	CASSPNRGVGNEKLFF
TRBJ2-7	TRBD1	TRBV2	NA	TGTGCCAGCAGTTCGACAGGGGGTGGTTCCTACGAGCAGTACTTC	CASSSTGGGSYEQYF
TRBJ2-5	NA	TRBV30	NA	TGTGCCTGGAGTACCCGCCGGGGCCAAGAGACCCAGTACTTC	CAWSTRRGQETQYF
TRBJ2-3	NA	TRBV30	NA	TGTGCCGGTCACAGGAGAAGCACAGATACGCAGTATTTT	CAGHRRSTDTQYF
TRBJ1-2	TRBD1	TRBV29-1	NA	TGCAGCGTTGGGACAGGAGTTATCAACTATGGCTACACCTTC	CSVGTGVINYGYTF
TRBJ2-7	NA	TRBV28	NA	TGTGCCAGCAGTTTATTGGGACATGCATACGAGCAGTACTTC	CASSLLGHAYEQYF
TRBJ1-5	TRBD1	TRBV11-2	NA	TGTGCCAGCAGCTTAGGAGCCCAGGGGGCGGTTGGTCAGCCCCAGCATTTT	CASSLGAQGAVGQPQHF
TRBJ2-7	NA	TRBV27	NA	TGTGCCAGCAGCCGATGGGCCTCGAGTGGGACAAGCTACGAGCAGTACTTC	CASSRWASSGTSYEQYF
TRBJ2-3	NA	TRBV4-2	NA	TGTGCCAGCAGCCAAGGAAGTTTTCGTAGCCCCATCGAAGATACGCAGTATTTT	CASSQGSFRSPIEDTQYF
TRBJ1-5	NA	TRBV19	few	TGTGCCAGTAGTATCAGGGTTTATAGCAATCAGCCCCAGCATTTT	CASSIRVYSNQPQHF
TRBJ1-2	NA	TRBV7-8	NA	TGTGCCAGCAGCTTGAGTGTTTTTGCGGATGGCTACACCTTC	CASSLSVFADGYTF
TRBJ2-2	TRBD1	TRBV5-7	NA	TGTGCCAGCACCGCCGGGGCAGGGGGCGTCGCCGGGGAGCTGTTTTTT	CASTAGAGGVAGELFF
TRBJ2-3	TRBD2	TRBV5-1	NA	TGCGCCAGCAGCATCTCGGGACTAGCTAGGACGCAGTATTTT	CASSISGLARTQYF
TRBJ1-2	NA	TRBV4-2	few	TGTGCCAGCAGCCAAGGGCGGGAAGCTAACTATGGCTACACCTTC	CASSQGREANYGYTF
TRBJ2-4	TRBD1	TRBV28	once	TGTGCCAGCAGCCCGGGACAGCTAGCCAAAAACATTCAGTACTTC	CASSPGQLAKNIQYF
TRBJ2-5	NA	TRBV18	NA	TGTGCCAGCTCACCACGGCCGGGTCAAGAGACCCAGTACTTC	CASSPRPGQETQYF
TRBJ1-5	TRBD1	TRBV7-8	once	TGTGCCAGCAGCCGGGACAGGGGGCGTTCTCAGCCCCAGCATTTT	CASSRDRGRSQPQHF
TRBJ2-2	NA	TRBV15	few	TGTGCCACCAGCTGGCAACACACCGGGGAGCTGTTTTTT	CATSWQHTGELFF
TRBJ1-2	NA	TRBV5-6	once	TGTGCCAGCAGCTTGTCTCCCAGAGGGCCTTATGGCTACACCTTC	CASSLSPRGPYGYTF
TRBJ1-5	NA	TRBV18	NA	TGTGCCAGCTCATCGCAGGGTTCTGGCAGCAATCAGCCCCAGCATTTT	CASSSQGSGSNQPQHF
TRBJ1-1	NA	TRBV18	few	TGTGCCACGCTCACGTCGTCCGGGCTGAACACTGAAGCTTTCTTT	CATLTSSGLNTEAFF
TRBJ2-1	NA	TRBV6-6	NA	TGTGCCAGCAGTCCAAGGACAGCTACCTACAATGAGCAGTTCTTC	CASSPRTATYNEQFF
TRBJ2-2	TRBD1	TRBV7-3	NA	TGTGCCAGCAGCCCCGGGACAGGGGCCGGGGAGCTGTTTTTT	CASSPGTGAGELFF
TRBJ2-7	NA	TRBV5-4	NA	TGTGCCAGCAGCCGAGGGACTTCTAGCTCCTACGAGCAGTACTTC	CASSRGTSSSYEQYF
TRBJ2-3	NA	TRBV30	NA	TGTGCCTGGAGTGGTCCAATGTTGCAGTACGCAGATACGCAGTATTTT	CAWSGPMLQYADTQYF
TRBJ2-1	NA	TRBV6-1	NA	TGTGCCAGCAGCTCCCTAGGGAACGGCTACAATGAGCAGTTCTTC	CASSSLGNGYNEQFF
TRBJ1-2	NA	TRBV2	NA	TGTGCCAGCAGTGAAAACCCGGTGGGGATAAACTATGGCTACACCTTC	CASSENPVGINYGYTF
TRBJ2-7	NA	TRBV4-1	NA	TGCGCCAGCAGCCAACTGGAAAGGGGCAGTCAATACTCCTACGAGCAGTACTTC	CASSQLERGSQYSYEQYF
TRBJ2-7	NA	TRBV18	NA	TGTGCCAGCTCACCATCAGGGGATGTTGGGTACGAGCAGTACTTC	CASSPSGDVGYEQYF
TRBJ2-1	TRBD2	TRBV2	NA	TGTGCCAGCAGCGGCCTAGCGGGAGCAGACAATGAGCAGTTCTTC	CASSGLAGADNEQFF
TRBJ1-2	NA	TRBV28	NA	TGTGCCAGCAGTTTGGCCCTGGGCGTTGGCTACACCTTC	CASSLALGVGYTF
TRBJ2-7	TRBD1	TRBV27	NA	TGTGCCAGCAGGGCGCCGGGACAGGGGGGCTACGAGCAGTACTTC	CASRAPGQGGYEQYF
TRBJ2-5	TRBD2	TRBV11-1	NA	TGTGCCAGCAGCTCCTACTCGACTAGCGGGAGTACCGAGACCCAGTACTTC	CASSSYSTSGSTETQYF